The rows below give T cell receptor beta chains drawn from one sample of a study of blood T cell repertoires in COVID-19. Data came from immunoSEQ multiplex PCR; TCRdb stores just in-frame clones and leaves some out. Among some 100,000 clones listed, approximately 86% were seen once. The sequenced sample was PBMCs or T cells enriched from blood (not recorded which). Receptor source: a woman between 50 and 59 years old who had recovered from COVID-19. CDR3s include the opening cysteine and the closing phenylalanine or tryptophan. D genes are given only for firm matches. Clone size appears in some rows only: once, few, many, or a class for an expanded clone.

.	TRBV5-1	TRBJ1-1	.	CASSFGDGATEAFF	TGCGCCAGCAGCTTTGGGGATGGGGCCACTGAAGCTTTCTTT
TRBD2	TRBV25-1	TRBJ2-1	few	CASSLAGLAGVSYNEQFF	TGTGCCAGCAGTTTGGCTGGACTAGCGGGGGTCTCTTACAATGAGCAGTTCTTC
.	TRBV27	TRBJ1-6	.	CASSDRPGLSNSPLHF	TGTGCCAGCAGTGACCGCCCGGGACTTAGTAATTCACCCCTCCACTTT
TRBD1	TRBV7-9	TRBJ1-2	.	CASSSSGQGFVDGYTF	TGTGCCAGCAGCTCGTCCGGACAGGGTTTCGTTGATGGCTACACCTTC
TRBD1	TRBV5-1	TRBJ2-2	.	CASSPQGARTGELFF	TGCGCCAGCAGCCCACAGGGGGCAAGGACCGGGGAGCTGTTTTTT
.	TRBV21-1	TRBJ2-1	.	CASSRAGTSGRALDNEQFF	TGTGCCAGCAGCCGCGCCGGGACTAGCGGGAGGGCCCTCGACAATGAGCAGTTCTTC
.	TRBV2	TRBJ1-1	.	CASSGGLGTEAFF	TGTGCCAGCAGTGGAGGTCTGGGCACTGAAGCTTTCTTT
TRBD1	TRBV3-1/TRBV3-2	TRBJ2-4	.	CASSQDVGTGIQYF	TGTGCCAGCAGCCAAGACGTTGGGACAGGCATTCAGTACTTC
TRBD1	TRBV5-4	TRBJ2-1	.	CASSTQTGSLFSYNEQFF	TGTGCCAGCAGCACACAGACAGGGAGTTTGTTTTCCTACAATGAGCAGTTCTTC
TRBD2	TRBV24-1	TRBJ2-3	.	CATSEWRGGGEAQYF	TGTGCCACCAGTGAGTGGCGGGGGGGCGGTGAGGCGCAGTATTTT
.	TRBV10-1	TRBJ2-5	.	CASSPGQSGRETQYF	TGCGCCAGCAGCCCAGGACAGTCGGGTAGGGAGACCCAGTACTTC
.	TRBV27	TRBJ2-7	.	CASSSRAYEQYF	TGTGCCAGCAGTTCTCGTGCCTACGAGCAGTACTTC
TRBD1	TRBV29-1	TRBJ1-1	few	CSADTGDTEAFF	TGCAGCGCCGATACAGGGGACACTGAAGCTTTCTTT
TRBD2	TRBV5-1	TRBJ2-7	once	CASSNGGAYEQYF	TGCGCCAGCAGCAACGGGGGGGCCTACGAGCAGTACTTC
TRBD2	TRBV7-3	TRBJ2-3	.	CASSLTSGTDTQYF	TGTGCCAGCAGCCTAACTAGCGGGACAGATACGCAGTATTTT